In this sample, the clone carrying this TCR beta chain turned up many times. The sample comes from a study of HIV-infected patients and healthy controls. Germline lookup yields CDR1 LGHDT and CDR2 YNNKEL (reference sequence). Trimming stripped 1 base from V and 2 bases from J, with 7 bases between. The CDR3 is 14 amino acids. One entry per CDR3 protein, called by TCRdb with MiXCR from the 5' RACE reads. Of about 64,000 distinct CDR3 sequences listed, about 19% were seen once; the top ten hold more than 1.4%. Sequenced: CD4+ T cells from blood. The clonotype comes from a human donor in good health. This chain joins TRBV3-1 and TRBJ2-3; D gene ambiguous. The CDR3 coding sequence is TGTGCCAGCAGCCAAGGCTACTCCACAGATACGCAGTATTTT. Translated, it gives CASSQGYSTDTQYF.